This is a list of T cell receptor beta chains from one sample in a study of blood T cell repertoires in COVID-19. Only in-frame clones appear in the TCRdb table, and some are missing; sequencing was by immunoSEQ multiplex PCR. Of about 110,000 clones listed, about 88% are singletons. Sequencing was done on a sample of peripheral blood. The receptors derive from a human donor in a cohort sampled during active COVID-19. CDR3s include the opening cysteine and the closing phenylalanine or tryptophan. Each record gives: J gene, D gene, V gene, clone size, CDR3 DNA, CDR3 protein. The D gene is left open where the match is weak. Clone size is given for some rows only: seen once, a few or many times, or a class if the clone is expanded.

>TRBJ2-2|TRBD1|TRBV2|once
TGTGCCAGCAGACAGAGGACAGGGGCCGGGGAGCTGTTTTTT
CASRQRTGAGELFF
>TRBJ1-2|TRBD1|TRBV7-6|NA
TGTGCCAGCAGCTTGGCCGAGGGGCAGGGGGCTTATGGCTACACCTTC
CASSLAEGQGAYGYTF
>TRBJ2-2|NA|TRBV2|NA
TGTGCCAGCAGTGCGCAGTGGTGGAACACCGGGGAGCTGTTTTTT
CASSAQWWNTGELFF
>TRBJ2-3|NA|TRBV9|once
TGTGCCAGCAGCCTTGGAACGGGGAGCACAGATACGCAGTATTTT
CASSLGTGSTDTQYF
>TRBJ1-5|NA|TRBV5-1|NA
TGCGCCAGCAGCGTCTCGGGACCCCCGGGAGGTCAGCCCCAGCATTTT
CASSVSGPPGGQPQHF
>TRBJ1-1|NA|TRBV14|NA
TGTGCCAGCAGCGTCCGACCCGACCGACTTAACGAAGCTTTCTTT
CASSVRPDRLNEAFF
>TRBJ2-1|TRBD2|TRBV6-2/TRBV6-3|NA
TGTGCCAGCAGTTACTCGTACAGCGGGACCGCATACAATGAGCAGTTCTTC
CASSYSYSGTAYNEQFF
>TRBJ1-4|NA|TRBV6-5|NA
TGTGCCAGCAGTATCAGGGTTGGGGAAAAACTGTTTTTT
CASSIRVGEKLFF
>TRBJ1-1|NA|TRBV3-1/TRBV3-2|NA
TGTGCCAGCAGCCAAGGTCCCAGGGAGGTTGGAGCTTTCTTT
CASSQGPREVGAFF
>TRBJ2-3|TRBD2|TRBV9|NA
TGTGCCAGCAGCGTAGGTCTTGCGGGAGCAGAAGATACGCAGTATTTT
CASSVGLAGAEDTQYF
>TRBJ2-7|NA|TRBV19|NA
TGTGCCACGAGGACAGTGTACGAGCAGTACTTC
CATRTVYEQYF
>TRBJ1-2|TRBD1|TRBV7-9|few
TGTGCCAGCAGCTTAGCCGCGACAGGGGGTGGCTACACCTTC
CASSLAATGGGYTF
>TRBJ2-5|TRBD2|TRBV7-9|NA
TGTGCCAGCAGCTTAGCTCCTAGCGGGAGGCGGGAGACCCAGTACTTC
CASSLAPSGRRETQYF
>TRBJ2-5|TRBD1|TRBV5-4|NA
TGTGCCAGCAGCCCGGGACAGGGACTTTCCGAGACCCAGTACTTC
CASSPGQGLSETQYF
>TRBJ2-7|NA|TRBV7-2|NA
TGTGCCAGCAGCTTAGGGTCGGGACTCCTCCCATACGAGCAGTACTTC
CASSLGSGLLPYEQYF
>TRBJ1-4|NA|TRBV27|NA
TGTGCCAGCAGTCCTTCGACAGCCTACAATGAAAAACTGTTTTTT
CASSPSTAYNEKLFF
>TRBJ1-4|NA|TRBV7-9|NA
TGTGCCAGCAGCGCCCAAGTGGGGAGCAATGAAAAACTGTTTTTT
CASSAQVGSNEKLFF
>TRBJ1-1|NA|TRBV18|NA
TGTGCCAGCTCACCTACGGGTGGGACTGAAGCTTTCTTT
CASSPTGGTEAFF
>TRBJ2-5|TRBD1|TRBV9|NA
TGTGCCAGCAGCTCGGGACAGGGTGGAGAGACCCAGTACTTC
CASSSGQGGETQYF
>TRBJ2-6|NA|TRBV28|NA
TGTGCCAGCAGTTTCAGGGGAGCTGGGGCCAACGTCCTGACTTTC
CASSFRGAGANVLTF
>TRBJ1-3|TRBD1|TRBV28|NA
TGTGCCAGCAGTTTATACCCGGGACAGAACTCTGGAAACACCATATATTTT
CASSLYPGQNSGNTIYF
>TRBJ2-3|TRBD2|TRBV6-2/TRBV6-3|NA
TGTGCCAGCAGTCTTGGGACTAGCGGGAACACAGATACGCAGTATTTT
CASSLGTSGNTDTQYF
>TRBJ1-1|NA|TRBV29-1|NA
TGCAGCGTTGAAGATTTAGGGGGGGGAATGAACACTGAAGCTTTCTTT
CSVEDLGGGMNTEAFF
>TRBJ2-2|NA|TRBV6-5|NA
TGTGCCAGCACGCGGACAGCGAACACCGGGGAGCTGTTTTTT
CASTRTANTGELFF
>TRBJ1-1|TRBD1|TRBV7-8|NA
TGTGCCAGCAATCCGCAGGGGGCAAACACTGAAGCTTTCTTT
CASNPQGANTEAFF
>TRBJ2-7|TRBD2|TRBV4-1|NA
TGCGCCAGCAGCCAAGGAGGTGGGAGGGGAATTTACGAGCAGTACTTC
CASSQGGGRGIYEQYF
>TRBJ2-2|NA|TRBV24-1|NA
TGTGCCACCAGTGATTTGTATGACAGTACCGGGGAGCTGTTTTTT
CATSDLYDSTGELFF
>TRBJ1-5|TRBD1|TRBV6-6|NA
TGTGCCAGCAGGCACCCAGGGGGCCGGTTTGGACAGCCCCAGCATTTT
CASRHPGGRFGQPQHF
>TRBJ2-7|NA|TRBV5-1|few
TGCGCCAGCAGCCCCGACCAGGACACAGGAGAGCAGTACTTC
CASSPDQDTGEQYF
>TRBJ1-4|TRBD1|TRBV28|few
TGTGCCAGCAGCCCCTGGGGGACAGGGGATGAAAAACTGTTTTTT
CASSPWGTGDEKLFF
>TRBJ2-7|NA|TRBV2|few
TGTGCCAGTGGTAAGGGGGCCTACGAGCAGTACTTC
CASGKGAYEQYF
>TRBJ2-1|NA|TRBV3-1/TRBV3-2|NA
TGTGCCAGCAGCCTCCAACCGACTGGGAATGAGCAGTTCTTC
CASSLQPTGNEQFF
>TRBJ2-5|TRBD2|TRBV2|NA
TGTGCCAGCAGTCCAGGTTATCTAGCGGAAGAGACCCAGTACTTC
CASSPGYLAEETQYF
>TRBJ1-4|NA|TRBV10-2|NA
TGCGCCAGCAGTGAGGGGGGACTAACGGAGCCCCTCTCTAATGAAAAACTGTTTTTT
CASSEGGLTEPLSNEKLFF
>TRBJ2-5|TRBD2|TRBV12-5|few
TGTGCTAGTGGTTCTTCCGGGACTAGCGGGTACCCAGAGACCCAGTACTTC
CASGSSGTSGYPETQYF
>TRBJ2-7|NA|TRBV6-5|NA
TGTGCCAGCAGGGGCCTCGTGAGCTCCTACGAGCAGTACTTC
CASRGLVSSYEQYF
>TRBJ2-5|NA|TRBV2|NA
TGTGCCAGCAGCGCTAATTTAGAGACCCAGTACTTC
CASSANLETQYF
>TRBJ2-2|NA|TRBV7-6|NA
TGTGCCAGCAGCTTAGTCGGGAGCACCGGGGAGCTGTTTTTT
CASSLVGSTGELFF
>TRBJ2-3|NA|TRBV9|once
TGTGCCAGCAGCGTAGGGGGCCGAACGCTCACAGATACGCAGTATTTT
CASSVGGRTLTDTQYF
>TRBJ1-1|NA|TRBV4-1|NA
TGCGCCAGCAGCCAAGCAGGTCCAGGCACTGAAGCTTTCTTT
CASSQAGPGTEAFF
>TRBJ1-5|NA|TRBV6-5|NA
TGTGCCAGCAGTTACTCGGGCAGGGCCGGCCAGCCCCAGCATTTT
CASSYSGRAGQPQHF
>TRBJ2-3|NA|TRBV5-5|NA
TGTGCCAGCAGCTTGGCAGGCACAGATACGCAGTATTTT
CASSLAGTDTQYF
>TRBJ1-5|NA|TRBV7-2|NA
TGTGCCAGCAGCCCTGGGGGGTTTAATCAGCCCCAGCATTTT
CASSPGGFNQPQHF
>TRBJ2-4|TRBD1|TRBV24-1|NA
TGTGCCACCAGACCCGACAGGGGGCTTCCCCAAAAGAACATTCAGTACTTC
CATRPDRGLPQKNIQYF
>TRBJ2-1|NA|TRBV7-9|once
TGTGCCAGCAGCTTAGTCTCTCTCCCTTACAATGAGCAGTTCTTC
CASSLVSLPYNEQFF
>TRBJ1-1|NA|TRBV5-3|NA
TGTGCCAGAAGCTTAGGCTTACAGGGTTGGAACACTGAAGCTTTCTTT
CARSLGLQGWNTEAFF
>TRBJ1-2|NA|TRBV5-1|NA
TGCGCCAGCAGCTTGACAGGGACCTTTAACTATGGCTACACCTTC
CASSLTGTFNYGYTF
>TRBJ1-4|NA|TRBV7-9|NA
TGTGCCAGCAGCCCCACAGGGAAGAGTAAAGAAAAACTGTTTTTT
CASSPTGKSKEKLFF
>TRBJ2-1|TRBD2|TRBV4-1|few
TGCGCCAGCAGCCAAGATGCGCGGAGCGGGGGCTCCTACAATGAGCAGTTCTTC
CASSQDARSGGSYNEQFF
>TRBJ2-5|TRBD2|TRBV11-2|NA
TGTGCCAGCAGCCCATATCCGGTCGCGGGGGTGTACCAAGAGACCCAGTACTTC
CASSPYPVAGVYQETQYF
>TRBJ1-1|NA|TRBV5-8|NA
TGTGCCAGCAGCCTACACCGAGGTCCCGGGACACACAGTGAAGCTTTCTTT
CASSLHRGPGTHSEAFF
>TRBJ1-2|NA|TRBV12-5|NA
TGTGCTAGTGGTTTGGGGACAGAGATTTATGGCTACACCTTC
CASGLGTEIYGYTF
>TRBJ1-3|NA|TRBV15|NA
TGTGCCACCAGCAGAGATGTCGCAGGGCTCTCTGGAAACACCATATATTTT
CATSRDVAGLSGNTIYF